Listed below are T cell receptor beta chains from one sample, sequenced in a study of blood T cell repertoires in COVID-19. Produced via immunoSEQ multiplex PCR; TCRdb's table is partial and in-frame only. The table includes fewer than 700,000 clones, less than 90% detected once. The material sequenced was peripheral blood. These receptor sequences come from a woman between 45 and 65 years old with COVID-19, enrolled during active disease. Both conserved end residues are part of each CDR3. D genes are given only for firm matches. Expanded clones are given a class, and other clones once, few, many or no size at all.

D	length	V	size	J	CDR3	DNA
NA	13	TRBV7-9	NA	TRBJ1-2	CASSSGGGSVYTF	TGTGCCAGCAGCTCTGGGGGGGGTTCGGTCTACACCTTC
TRBD1	14	TRBV18	NA	TRBJ1-1	CASSTGTGGGEAFF	TGTGCCAGCTCAACCGGGACAGGGGGCGGTGAAGCTTTCTTT
NA	15	TRBV15	NA	TRBJ1-3	CATSKEGGYGNTIYF	TGTGCCACCAGCAAAGAAGGGGGTTATGGAAACACCATATATTTT
NA	14	TRBV19	NA	TRBJ1-3	CASSRSSSGNTIYF	TGTGCCAGTAGTCGCTCGAGCTCTGGAAACACCATATATTTT
NA	11	TRBV6-5	NA	TRBJ2-3	CASTRTDTQYF	TGTGCCAGCACTCGCACAGATACGCAGTATTTT
NA	15	TRBV5-1	NA	TRBJ2-5	CASSLVAGAGETQYF	TGCGCCAGCAGCTTGGTGGCGGGGGCGGGGGAGACCCAGTACTTC
NA	13	TRBV9	NA	TRBJ1-1	CASSVSLNTEAFF	TGTGCCAGCAGCGTATCTCTGAACACTGAAGCTTTCTTT
NA	14	TRBV10-1	NA	TRBJ1-1	CASSGTSLPSGAFF	TGCGCCAGCAGTGGGACATCCTTACCGTCTGGGGCTTTCTTT
TRBD1	14	TRBV5-4	NA	TRBJ1-1	CASSLRQGADEAFF	TGTGCCAGCAGCCTACGACAGGGGGCTGATGAAGCTTTCTTT
NA	15	TRBV12-5	NA	TRBJ2-2	CASGLRGARTGELFF	TGTGCTAGTGGTTTGCGGGGGGCGAGGACCGGGGAGCTGTTTTTT
TRBD2	15	TRBV19	NA	TRBJ2-7	CASSITGTSGHEQCF	TGTGCCAGTAGTATCACCGGGACTAGCGGCCACGAGCAGTGCTTC
TRBD2	17	TRBV4-2	NA	TRBJ2-1	CASSQALSGGLYNEQFF	TGTGCCAGCAGCCAAGCCCTTTCGGGGGGGCTATACAATGAGCAGTTCTTC
NA	17	TRBV27	NA	TRBJ2-2	CASSSESGPRNTGELFF	TGTGCCAGCAGTTCGGAGAGCGGGCCACGAAACACCGGGGAGCTGTTTTTT
TRBD1	15	TRBV19	NA	TRBJ1-3	CASSVVGQSGNTIYF	TGTGCCAGTAGTGTTGTGGGACAGTCTGGAAACACCATATATTTT
NA	15	TRBV7-8	few	TRBJ1-3	CASSWGVGSGNTIYF	TGTGCCAGCAGTTGGGGGGTTGGATCTGGAAACACCATATATTTT
TRBD1	17	TRBV5-6	NA	TRBJ2-2	CASSSPGTGGNTGELFF	TGTGCCAGCAGCTCCCCCGGGACAGGGGGTAACACCGGGGAGCTGTTTTTT
NA	14	TRBV18	NA	TRBJ1-5	CASSPSGERQPQHF	TGTGCCAGCTCACCCAGCGGGGAGCGTCAGCCCCAGCATTTT
TRBD1	15	TRBV11-2	once	TRBJ2-1	CASSLGQGAFDEQFF	TGTGCCAGCAGCTTAGGACAGGGGGCATTCGATGAGCAGTTCTTC
NA	14	TRBV6-5	few	TRBJ2-7	CASRGQGSSYEQYF	TGTGCCAGCAGGGGCCAAGGCAGCTCCTACGAGCAGTACTTC
NA	16	TRBV14	NA	TRBJ1-2	CASSQDPGGANYGYTF	TGTGCCAGCAGCCAGGACCCCGGGGGGGCTAACTATGGCTACACCTTC
TRBD1	14	TRBV5-1	NA	TRBJ1-2	CASSRDRGNYGYTF	TGCGCCAGCAGCCGGGACAGGGGGAACTATGGCTACACCTTC
NA	18	TRBV28	NA	TRBJ1-3	CASSLEPPTGHSGNTIYF	TGTGCCAGCAGTTTGGAACCTCCCACAGGACACTCTGGAAACACCATATATTTT
NA	16	TRBV6-5	NA	TRBJ1-6	CASSYNPGDDNSPLHF	TGTGCCAGCAGTTACAATCCAGGGGATGATAATTCACCCCTCCACTTT
NA	18	TRBV7-6	NA	TRBJ1-6	CASSFNSFGSSYNSPLHF	TGTGCCAGCAGCTTCAATTCATTCGGTAGCTCCTATAATTCACCCCTCCACTTT
NA	14	TRBV6-5	once	TRBJ1-2	CASSYGGINYGYTF	TGTGCCAGCAGTTATGGCGGTATCAACTATGGCTACACCTTC
NA	13	TRBV5-6	once	TRBJ1-2	CASSLTRDNGYTF	TGTGCCAGCAGCTTGACCAGGGATAATGGCTACACCTTC
NA	15	TRBV7-9	NA	TRBJ1-1	CASSLLHSSNTEAFF	TGTGCCAGCAGCTTATTACACAGTTCCAACACTGAAGCTTTCTTT
NA	15	TRBV5-1	NA	TRBJ2-5	CASSLGVLRGETQYF	TGCGCCAGCAGCTTGGGGGTCCTCCGGGGGGAGACCCAGTACTTC
NA	15	TRBV28	NA	TRBJ1-2	CASSVTGQSFYGYTF	TGTGCCAGCAGTGTCACGGGACAATCATTCTATGGCTACACCTTC
TRBD1	14	TRBV19	few	TRBJ1-2	CASSAQGAGYGYTF	TGTGCCAGTAGTGCACAGGGGGCCGGCTATGGCTACACCTTC
NA	13	TRBV15	NA	TRBJ1-1	CATSGEGGVEAFF	TGTGCCACCAGCGGGGAGGGAGGGGTTGAAGCTTTCTTT
TRBD1	15	TRBV7-8	once	TRBJ2-5	CASSLRTGGMETQYF	TGTGCCAGCAGCTTAAGGACAGGGGGTATGGAGACCCAGTACTTC
TRBD2	16	TRBV5-4	NA	TRBJ2-3	CASSSYAGGGTDTQYF	TGTGCCAGCAGCTCCTATGCGGGGGGCGGTACAGATACGCAGTATTTT
TRBD1	15	TRBV5-1	NA	TRBJ1-6	CASSPRDSYNSPLHF	TGCGCCAGCAGCCCACGGGACAGTTATAATTCACCCCTCCACTTT
NA	12	TRBV28	NA	TRBJ2-1	CASSLYEGAWFF	TGTGCCAGCAGTTTATATGAGGGCGCCTGGTTCTTC
TRBD1	15	TRBV9	NA	TRBJ1-5	CASSPQGGGNQPQHF	TGTGCCAGCAGCCCCCAGGGGGGAGGCAATCAGCCCCAGCATTTT
NA	12	TRBV28	NA	TRBJ1-1	CASSKTTFQAFF	TGTGCCAGCAGCAAAACTACTTTCCAAGCTTTCTTT